Given below is one T cell receptor (beta chain) in context. Its antigen remains unknown. An approximately 10-day culture period preceded the isolation of CD4+ T cells. Each participant was given two doses of one vaccine (BNT162b2 or mRNA-1273). V dropped 4 bases and J dropped 3 bases, with 5 bases sitting between them. Germline CDR1 LNHDA, CDR2 SQIVND (reference sequence). This CDR3 has 12 amino acids. Libraries were prepared by immunoSEQ multiplex PCR; TCRdb keeps only in-frame clonotypes and omits some of them. Among 45,000 to 65,000 clones listed, around 73% were seen once. This sample was taken from a study of vaccination effects on CD4 cells after COVID-19.

The clonotype comes from a human donor who received a COVID-19 vaccine. V is TRBV19 and J is TRBJ2-3, with D perhaps matching TRBD2 (5 bases). The starting material was CD4+ T cells from PBMCs cultured without peptide, obtained after COVID-19 vaccination. CDR3 in amino acids: CASSRRTDTQYF. The DNA of the CDR3 is TGTGCCAGTAGTAGGAGGACAGATACGCAGTATTTT.